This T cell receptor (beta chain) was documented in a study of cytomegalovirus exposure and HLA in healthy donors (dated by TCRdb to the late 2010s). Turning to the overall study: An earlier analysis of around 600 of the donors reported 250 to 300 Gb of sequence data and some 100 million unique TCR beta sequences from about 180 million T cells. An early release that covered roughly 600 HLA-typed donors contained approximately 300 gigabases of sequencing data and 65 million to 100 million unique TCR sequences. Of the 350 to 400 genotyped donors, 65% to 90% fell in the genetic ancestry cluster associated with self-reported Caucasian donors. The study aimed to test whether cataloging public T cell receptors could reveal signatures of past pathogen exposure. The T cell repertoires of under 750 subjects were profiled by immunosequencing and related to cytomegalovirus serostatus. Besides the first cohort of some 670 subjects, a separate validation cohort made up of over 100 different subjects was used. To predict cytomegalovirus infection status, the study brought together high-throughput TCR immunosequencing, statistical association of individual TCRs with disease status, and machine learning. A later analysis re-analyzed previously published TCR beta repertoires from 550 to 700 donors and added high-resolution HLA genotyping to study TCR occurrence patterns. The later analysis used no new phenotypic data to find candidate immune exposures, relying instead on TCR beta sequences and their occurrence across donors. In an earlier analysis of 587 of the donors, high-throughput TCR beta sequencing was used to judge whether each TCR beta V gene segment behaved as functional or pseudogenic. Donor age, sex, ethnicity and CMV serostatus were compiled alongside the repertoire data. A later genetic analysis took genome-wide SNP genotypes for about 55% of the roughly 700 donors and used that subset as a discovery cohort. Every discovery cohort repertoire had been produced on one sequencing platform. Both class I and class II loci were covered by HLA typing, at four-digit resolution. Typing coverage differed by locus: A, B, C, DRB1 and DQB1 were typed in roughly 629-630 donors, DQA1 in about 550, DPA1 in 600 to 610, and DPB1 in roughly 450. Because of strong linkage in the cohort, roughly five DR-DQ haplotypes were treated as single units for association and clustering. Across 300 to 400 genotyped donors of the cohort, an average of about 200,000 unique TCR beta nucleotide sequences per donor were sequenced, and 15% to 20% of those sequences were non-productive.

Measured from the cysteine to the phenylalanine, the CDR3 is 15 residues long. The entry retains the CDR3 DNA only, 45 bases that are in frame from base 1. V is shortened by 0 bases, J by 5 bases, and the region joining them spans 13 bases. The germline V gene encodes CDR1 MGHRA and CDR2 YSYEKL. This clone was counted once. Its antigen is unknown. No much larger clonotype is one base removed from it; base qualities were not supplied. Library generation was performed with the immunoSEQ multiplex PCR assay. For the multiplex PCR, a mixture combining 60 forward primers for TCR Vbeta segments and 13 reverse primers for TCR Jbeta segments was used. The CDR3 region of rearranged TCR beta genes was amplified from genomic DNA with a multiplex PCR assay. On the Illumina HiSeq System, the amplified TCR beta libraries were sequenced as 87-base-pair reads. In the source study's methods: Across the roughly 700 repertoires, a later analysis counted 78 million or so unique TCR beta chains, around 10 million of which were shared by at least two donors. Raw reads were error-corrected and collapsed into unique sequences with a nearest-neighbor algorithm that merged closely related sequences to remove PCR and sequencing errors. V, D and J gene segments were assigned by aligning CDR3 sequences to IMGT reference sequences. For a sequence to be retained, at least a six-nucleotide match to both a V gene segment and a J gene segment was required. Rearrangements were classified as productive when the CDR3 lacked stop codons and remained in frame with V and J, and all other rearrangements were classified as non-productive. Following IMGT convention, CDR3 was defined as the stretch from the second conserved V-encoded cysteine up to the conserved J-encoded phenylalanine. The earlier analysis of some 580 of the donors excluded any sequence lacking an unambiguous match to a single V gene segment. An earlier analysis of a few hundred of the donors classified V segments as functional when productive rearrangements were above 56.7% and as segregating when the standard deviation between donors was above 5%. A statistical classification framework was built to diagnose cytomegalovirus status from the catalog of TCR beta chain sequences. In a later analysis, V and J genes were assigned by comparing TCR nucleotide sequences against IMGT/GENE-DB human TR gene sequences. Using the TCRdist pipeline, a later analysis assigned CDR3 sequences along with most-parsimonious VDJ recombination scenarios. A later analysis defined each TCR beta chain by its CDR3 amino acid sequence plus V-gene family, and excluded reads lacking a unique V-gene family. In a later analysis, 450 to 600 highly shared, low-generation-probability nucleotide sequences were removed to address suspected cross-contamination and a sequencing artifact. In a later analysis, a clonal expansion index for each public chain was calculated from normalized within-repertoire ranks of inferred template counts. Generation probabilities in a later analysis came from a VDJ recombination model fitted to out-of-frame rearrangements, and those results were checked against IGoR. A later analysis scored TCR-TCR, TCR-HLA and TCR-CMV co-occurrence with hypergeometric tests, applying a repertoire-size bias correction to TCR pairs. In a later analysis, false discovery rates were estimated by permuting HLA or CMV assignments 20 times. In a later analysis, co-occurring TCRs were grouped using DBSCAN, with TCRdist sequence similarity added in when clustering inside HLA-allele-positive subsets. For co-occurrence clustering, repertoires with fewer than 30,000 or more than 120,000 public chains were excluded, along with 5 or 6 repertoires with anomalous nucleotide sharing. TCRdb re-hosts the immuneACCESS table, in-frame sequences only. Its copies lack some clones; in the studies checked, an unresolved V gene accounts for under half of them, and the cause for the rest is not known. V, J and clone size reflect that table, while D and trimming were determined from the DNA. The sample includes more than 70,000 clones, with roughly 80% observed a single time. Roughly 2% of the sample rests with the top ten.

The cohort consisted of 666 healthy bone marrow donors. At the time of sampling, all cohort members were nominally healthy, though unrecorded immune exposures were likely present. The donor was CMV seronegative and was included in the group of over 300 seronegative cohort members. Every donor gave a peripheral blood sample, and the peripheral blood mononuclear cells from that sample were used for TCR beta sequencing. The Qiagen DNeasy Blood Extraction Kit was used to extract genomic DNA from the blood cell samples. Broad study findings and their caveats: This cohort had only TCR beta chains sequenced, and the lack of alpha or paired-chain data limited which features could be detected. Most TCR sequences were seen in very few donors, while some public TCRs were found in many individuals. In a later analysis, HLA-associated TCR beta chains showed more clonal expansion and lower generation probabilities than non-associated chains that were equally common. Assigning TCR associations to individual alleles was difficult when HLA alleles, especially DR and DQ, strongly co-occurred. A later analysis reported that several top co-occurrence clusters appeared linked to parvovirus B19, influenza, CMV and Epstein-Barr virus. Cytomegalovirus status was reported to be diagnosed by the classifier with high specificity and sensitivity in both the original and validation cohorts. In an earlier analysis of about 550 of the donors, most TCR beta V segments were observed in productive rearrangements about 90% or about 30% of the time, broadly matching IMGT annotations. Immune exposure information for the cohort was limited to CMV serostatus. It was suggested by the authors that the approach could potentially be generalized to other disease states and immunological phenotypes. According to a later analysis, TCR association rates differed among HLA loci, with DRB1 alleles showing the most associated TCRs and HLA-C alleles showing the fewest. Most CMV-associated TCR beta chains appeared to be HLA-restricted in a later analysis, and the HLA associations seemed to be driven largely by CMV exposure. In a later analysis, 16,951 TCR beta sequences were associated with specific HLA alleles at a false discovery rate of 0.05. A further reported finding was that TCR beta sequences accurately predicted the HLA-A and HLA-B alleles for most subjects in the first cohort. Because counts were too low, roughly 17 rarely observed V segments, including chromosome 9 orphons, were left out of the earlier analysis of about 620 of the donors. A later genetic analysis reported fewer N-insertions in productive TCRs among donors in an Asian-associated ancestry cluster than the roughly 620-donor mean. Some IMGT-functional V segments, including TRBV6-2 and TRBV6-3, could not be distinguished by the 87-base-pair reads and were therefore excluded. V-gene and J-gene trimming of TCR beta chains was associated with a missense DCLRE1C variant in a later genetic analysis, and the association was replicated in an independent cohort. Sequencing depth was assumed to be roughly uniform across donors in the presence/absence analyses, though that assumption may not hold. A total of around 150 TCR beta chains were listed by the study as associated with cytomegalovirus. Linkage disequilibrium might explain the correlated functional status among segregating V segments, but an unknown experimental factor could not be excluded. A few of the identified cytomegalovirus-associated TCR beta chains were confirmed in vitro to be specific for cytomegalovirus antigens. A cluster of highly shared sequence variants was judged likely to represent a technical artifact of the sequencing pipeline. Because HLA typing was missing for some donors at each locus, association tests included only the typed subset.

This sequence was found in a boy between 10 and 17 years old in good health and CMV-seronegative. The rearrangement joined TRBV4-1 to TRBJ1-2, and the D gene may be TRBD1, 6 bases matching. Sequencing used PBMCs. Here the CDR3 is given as CASSQDRTDRYGYTF. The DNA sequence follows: TGCGCCAGCAGCCAAGACCGGACAGATAGATATGGCTACACCTTC.